Below, one TCR beta chain is given with its context. Its antigen is unknown. These data come from a study of CD8 T cells in ankylosing spondylitis. Findings and caveats of the study: Relatively scarce in peripheral blood, disease-linked clones were CD8+. Characteristic of ankylosing spondylitis blood, it appeared, was a TCR beta motif comprising several highly homologous variants. Earlier work had already found some motif variants in reactive arthritis synovial fluid and blood.

CDR3 size: 15 residues. Germline assignment: CDR1 LNHDA and CDR2 SQIVND (reference sequence). The trim removed 6 bases at V and 3 bases at J, leaving 7 bases unmatched. Each CDR3 protein gets one entry after TCRdb re-called the 5' RACE reads with MiXCR. The sample carries approximately 150,000 distinct CDR3 sequences, about a sixth recorded once. This sequence was found in a male donor with ankylosing spondylitis. The specimen was blood, either unsorted or a sorted T cell fraction (not recorded which). The chain employs TRBV19 and TRBJ2-2; the match to TRBD2 covers 7 bases. CDR3 nucleotides: TGTGCCAGTAGGCTCGGGCTAGCGGACACCGGGGAGCTGTTTTTT. It translates to CASRLGLADTGELFF.